This entry concerns a single T cell receptor (beta chain). The target of this receptor is not known. The record has no base qualities; no much larger clone is one base away. The sample is drawn from a study of cytomegalovirus exposure and HLA in healthy donors listed by TCRdb under 2017. General notes on the study: In an earlier analysis of 450 to 750 of the donors, roughly 300 Gb of sequence data and just under 120 million unique TCR beta sequences from 180 million or so T cells were reported. Typing coverage varied by locus: roughly 620-630 donors for A, B, C, DRB1 and DQB1; under 550 for DQA1; more than 600 for DPA1; around 450 for DPB1. Rather than drawing on any new phenotypic data, the later analysis identified candidate immune exposures from TCR beta sequences and the way those sequences occurred across donors. Of the 300 to 500 genotyped donors, less than 90% were placed in the genetic ancestry cluster associated with self-reported Caucasian donors. Along with the 666-subject first cohort, a separate validation cohort of more than 90 different subjects was used. A later genetic analysis took genome-wide SNP genotypes for about 55% of the roughly 670 donors and used that subset as a discovery cohort. The aim of the study was to test whether cataloging public T cell receptors could identify signatures of past pathogen exposure. Class I and class II HLA loci were covered by the typing at four-digit resolution. Every discovery cohort repertoire had been produced on one sequencing platform. Among about 410 genotyped donors of the cohort, an average of approximately 200,000 unique TCR beta nucleotide sequences was sequenced per donor, of which 15% to 20% were non-productive. In an earlier analysis of over 550 of the donors, high-throughput TCR beta sequencing was used to judge whether each TCR beta V gene segment behaved as functional or pseudogenic. The T cell repertoires of 666 subjects were profiled by immunosequencing and related to cytomegalovirus serostatus. Donor age, sex, ethnicity and CMV serostatus were collected together with the repertoire data. The study combined high-throughput TCR immunosequencing, statistical association of individual TCRs with disease status, and machine learning to predict cytomegalovirus infection status. Roughly 290 gigabases of sequencing data and 70 million to 95 million unique TCR sequences made up an early release that covered around 640 HLA-typed donors. Four or five DR-DQ haplotypes were handled as single units for association and clustering, since linkage in the cohort was strong. In a later analysis, previously published TCR beta repertoires from 670 or so donors were re-analyzed and high-resolution HLA genotyping was added so that TCR occurrence patterns could be studied.

The germline V gene yields SGHRS for CDR1 and YFSETQ for CDR2. From the cysteine through the phenylalanine, the CDR3 covers 15 amino acids. The only DNA kept is the CDR3, 45 bases in frame from the first base. V loses 1 base at its end and J loses 4 bases; junction bases beyond the gene matches: 5. Library generation was performed with the immunoSEQ multiplex PCR assay. A mixture of 60 forward primers for TCR Vbeta segments and 13 reverse primers for TCR Jbeta segments was used in the multiplex PCR. The CDR3 region of rearranged TCR beta genes was amplified from genomic DNA with a multiplex PCR assay. The Illumina HiSeq System was used to sequence the amplified TCR beta libraries as 87-base-pair reads. The original methods were these. A later analysis tallied around 80 million unique TCR beta chains across the 666 repertoires, and some 12 million of those chains were shared by two or more donors. To remove PCR and sequencing errors, raw reads were error-corrected and collapsed into unique sequences using a nearest-neighbor algorithm that merged closely related sequences. V, D and J gene segments were assigned by aligning CDR3 sequences to IMGT reference sequences. For a sequence to be retained, at least a six-nucleotide match to both a V gene segment and a J gene segment was required. A rearrangement counted as productive if the CDR3 had no stop codons and remained in frame with V and J, and every other rearrangement counted as non-productive. Following IMGT convention, CDR3 was defined as the stretch from the second conserved V-encoded cysteine up to the conserved J-encoded phenylalanine. The earlier analysis of roughly 590 of the donors excluded any sequence lacking an unambiguous match to a single V gene segment. An earlier analysis of 587 of the donors called V segments functional above 56.7% productive rearrangements and segregating when the between-donor standard deviation exceeded 5%. A statistical classification framework was built for diagnosing cytomegalovirus status from the catalog of TCR beta chain sequences. V and J gene assignment, in a later analysis, came from comparing TCR nucleotide sequences with IMGT/GENE-DB human TR gene sequences. In a later analysis, CDR3 sequences and most-parsimonious VDJ recombination scenarios were assigned using the TCRdist pipeline. In a later analysis, each TCR beta chain was defined by its CDR3 amino acid sequence together with its V-gene family, and reads lacking a unique V-gene family were excluded. As a way to deal with suspected cross-contamination and a sequencing artifact, a later analysis dropped 450 to 600 nucleotide sequences that were highly shared and had low generation probability. For each public chain, a later analysis derived a clonal expansion index from normalized ranks of inferred template counts within each repertoire. Generation probabilities in a later analysis came from a VDJ recombination model fitted to out-of-frame rearrangements, and those results were checked against IGoR. In a later analysis, TCR-TCR, TCR-HLA and TCR-CMV co-occurrence was scored with hypergeometric tests, and a repertoire-size bias correction was applied to TCR pairs. To estimate false discovery rates, a later analysis permuted the HLA or CMV assignments 20 times. In a later analysis, co-occurring TCRs were grouped with DBSCAN, and TCRdist sequence similarity was added when clustering was performed within HLA-allele-positive subsets. Repertoires with fewer than 30,000 or more than 120,000 public chains, plus five repertoires with anomalous nucleotide sharing, were excluded from co-occurrence clustering. In TCRdb, the immuneACCESS table is reduced to in-frame sequences with V and J assigned. These tables do not hold every clone; where another copy was compared, an unresolved V gene accounts for under half, and the others remain unexplained. The D gene and trimming were derived from the DNA, and the V and J assignments and clone size from that table. In this sample the table shows some 98,000 clones, about 74% of which occur a single time. The top ten constitute approximately 8% of the sample.

The cohort consisted of 650 to 700 healthy bone marrow donors. At the time of sampling, every cohort member was nominally healthy, though immune exposures that went unrecorded were likely present. The donor tested CMV seronegative, placing the donor among the roughly 400 seronegative members of the cohort. Each donor provided a peripheral blood sample, and peripheral blood mononuclear cells were used for TCR beta sequencing. Genomic DNA was extracted from the blood cell samples with the Qiagen DNeasy Blood Extraction Kit. General conclusions and limits of the study: Specific HLA alleles were associated with more than 15,000 TCR beta sequences at a false discovery rate of 0.05 in a later analysis. The classifier was reported to diagnose cytomegalovirus status with high specificity and sensitivity in both the original and validation cohorts. Only TCR beta chains were sequenced in this cohort, and the absence of alpha or paired-chain data limited detectable features. The authors suggested that the approach could potentially be generalized to other disease states and immunological phenotypes. The 87-base-pair reads could not distinguish some IMGT-functional V segments, including TRBV6-2 and TRBV6-3, so those segments were excluded. Broadly in line with IMGT annotations, most TCR beta V segments showed up in productive rearrangements about 90% or about 30% of the time in an earlier analysis of around 600 of the donors. The earlier analysis of approximately 590 of the donors excluded approximately 15 rarely observed V segments, including chromosome 9 orphons, because counts were too low. Roughly uniform sequencing depth across donors was assumed in presence/absence analyses, although this assumption may not hold. Because HLA typing was unavailable for some donors at each locus, only the typed subset was used in association tests. In the study, about 150 TCR beta chains were listed as associated with cytomegalovirus. A cluster of highly shared sequence variants was judged likely to be a technical artifact of the sequencing pipeline. A later analysis found that most CMV-associated TCR beta chains appeared HLA-restricted, with HLA associations seemingly driven largely by CMV exposure. In a later genetic analysis, fewer N-insertions in productive TCRs were reported among donors in an Asian-associated ancestry cluster than the roughly 700-donor mean. A further reported finding was that TCR beta sequences accurately predicted the HLA-A and HLA-B alleles for most subjects in the first cohort. When HLA alleles, especially DR and DQ, strongly co-occurred, TCR associations were difficult to assign to individual alleles. Linkage disequilibrium might explain the correlated functional status among segregating V segments, but an unknown experimental factor could not be ruled out. In a later analysis, HLA-associated TCR beta chains were found to be more clonally expanded and to have lower generation probabilities than equally common non-associated chains. The only immune exposure information available for the cohort was CMV serostatus. According to a later analysis, TCR association rates differed among HLA loci, with DRB1 alleles showing the most associated TCRs and HLA-C alleles showing the fewest. A later analysis reported that several top co-occurrence clusters appeared linked to parvovirus B19, influenza, CMV and Epstein-Barr virus. Across donors, most TCR sequences were observed very rarely, whereas some public TCRs were present in many individuals. A few of the identified cytomegalovirus-associated TCR beta chains were confirmed in vitro to be specific for cytomegalovirus antigens. V-gene and J-gene trimming of TCR beta chains was associated with a missense DCLRE1C variant in a later genetic analysis, and the association was replicated in an independent cohort.

This clonotype was sampled from a female donor in good health and CMV-seronegative. The specimen sequenced was PBMCs. The chain uses TRBV5-1 and TRBJ2-1; TRBD2 lines up with 7 middle nucleotides. The CDR3 protein: CASSLIPSGYNEQFF. The DNA is TGCGCCAGCAGCTTGATCCCTAGCGGATACAATGAGCAGTTCTTC.